Below, one T cell receptor beta chain is given with its context. This clonotype came up a few times. This clone's antigen is unknown. No per-base quality is available; no much larger clone lies one base away. This sample stems from a study of early T cells in non-severe SARS-CoV-2 infection (dated by TCRdb to about 2021). Notes on the research overall: Bulk RNA from unsorted whole blood was used for TCR sequencing, so alpha and beta chains could not be paired. The paper's findings and limits, for the study overall: Matching against VDJdb was skewed toward anti-spike CD8 responses, likely underestimated virus-specific expansions, and missed private and CD4 specificities.

Set within a cohort of healthcare workers in London, UK, this nested case-control study involved weekly PCR testing of nasopharyngeal swabs along with blood sampling. Healthcare workers were recruited between 23 and 31 March 2020, during the week of the UK lockdown, and were followed weekly for up to about 15 weeks. Germline trimming amounts to 3 bases on V and 0 bases on J, with 7 as the count of junction bases outside the gene matches. The CDR3 goes from the cysteine to the phenylalanine over 16 residues. This entry keeps only the CDR3 DNA: 48 bases, framed from base 1. For CDR1 and CDR2, the germline V gene lists KGHSH and LQKENI. Libraries were made using 5' RACE. Sequencing used a NextSeq 500. To correct for sequencing error and PCR bias, the TCR library protocol tagged individual cDNA molecules with unique molecular identifiers. Both TCR alpha and beta chains were sequenced, and tight co-correlation was observed between alpha and beta sequence abundances in each sample. In the original analysis: Decombinator V4 was used to annotate the V gene, J gene and CDR3 of the TCR sequences. Expanded TCRs were defined as changing significantly between any two time points under a Poisson model with p below 0.0001. TCR abundances were normalised to the total number of TCRs sequenced per sample and were expressed as counts per million. MAIT TCRs were defined by TRAV1-2 paired with TRAJ12, TRAJ20 or TRAJ33, and iNKT TCRs by TRAV10 paired with TRAJ18. VDJdb, accessed on 1 November 2021, was searched for TCRs annotated for CMV, EBV and SARS-CoV-2, and TCRs annotated for more than one antigen were excluded. In TCRdb, the public reads were trimmed at Q25 with fastp and aligned with MiXCR, with productive beta chains retained. Entries that share a CDR3 protein sequence are merged under the most common genes and DNA. The V and J calls here are based on TCRdb, not the publication. This sample is represented by 50,000 to 75,000 distinct CDR3 sequences; 5.9% of them were singletons. The top ten hold 3.4% of the sample.

The sequence joins TRBV18 to TRBJ1-1, with 7 bases in between that match TRBD1. The receptor's source is an adult who was a healthcare worker with PCR-confirmed SARS-CoV-2 infection or an uninfected control (not recorded which). The source material was whole blood, sampled at baseline. In nucleotides, the sequence is TGTGCCAGCTCACCGGCCGGGACAGCCATGAACACTGAAGCTTTCTTT. Translated, this gives CASSPAGTAMNTEAFF.